Listed here are 27 T cell receptor beta chains from one sample, sequenced in a study of human T cells and chemical hapten exposure. One entry per CDR3 protein, called by TCRdb with MiXCR from the RACE reads. The profile shows approximately 120,000 distinct CDR3 sequences, 9% to 9.5% of them singletons. The time point: patch test 2, 6 weeks after DPC sensitization. This sample's treatment: therapeutic diphenylcyclopropenone sensitization with weekly scalp DPC. The source was whole blood, collected in connection with sensitization to the hapten diphenylcyclopropenone (DPC). These receptors were obtained from a woman in her thirties or forties with alopecia areata. Some clones in this sample may be carry-over from other donors' samples.

This clonotype turned up a few times. This sequence joins TRBV6-2 or TRBV6-3 and TRBJ2-1, with D possibly TRBD2 on 6 matching bases. Per the germline V gene, CDR1 is MNHEY and CDR2 is SVGEGT. Trimming shortened V by 6 bases and J by 9 bases, and 9 bases separated the two germline ends. The length of the CDR3 is 11 residues. The CDR3 DNA is TGTGCCAGCAGGGACTACGGTGAGCAGTTCTTC. This encodes CASRDYGEQFF.

The CDR3 sequence is CAISEVNSGGAREQYF. The CDR3 DNA follows: TGTGCCATCAGTGAAGTCAATAGCGGGGGGGCCCGAGAGCAGTACTTC. This chain links TRBV10-3 with TRBJ2-7; the match to TRBD2 covers 11 bases. This CDR3 has 16 amino acids. The germline V gene has CDR1 ENHRY and CDR2 SYGVKD. Losses at the gene ends were 3 bases for V and 7 bases for J; bases not matched to a gene: 11.

This clonotype was seen many times. V and J are TRBV28 and TRBJ2-3, with D tentatively TRBD1 (5 bases). Germline V CDR1 and CDR2: MDHEN, SYDVKM. The CDR3 loop spans 11 amino acids. Deletions cut 2 bases from V and 15 bases from J, with 12 bases between. The CDR3: CASSLRTGVYF. DNA for the CDR3: TGTGCCAGCAGTTTAAGAACAGGAGTATATTTT.

This clonotype was recorded at least ten times. The chain couples TRBV6-6 to TRBJ1-4; the match to TRBD1 covers 7 bases. The CDR3 has 14 residues. Trimming cost V 5 bases and J 3 bases; bases outside gene matches: 3. Germline V CDR1 and CDR2: MNHNY, SVGAGI (reference sequence). CDR3 region: CASSRQGSNEKLFF. As DNA, the CDR3 is TGTGCCAGCAGTCGACAGGGCTCTAATGAAAAACTGTTTTTT.

This clonotype was counted at least ten times. The V gene is TRBV30, the J gene TRBJ1-2; TRBD1 is a possible D gene (5 bases). The CDR3 sequence is 12 residues long. V was cut by 4 bases and J by 7 bases, with 13 bases left in between. The germline gives CDR1 GTSNPN, CDR2 SVGIG (reference sequence). The chain's CDR3 is CAWNAGRSGYTF. The CDR3 nucleotides read TGTGCCTGGAATGCAGGGAGGTCTGGCTACACCTTC.

This chain joins TRBV5-1 and TRBJ1-5, with TRBD1 matching over 10 bases. Unmatched junction bases numbered 15, after V lost 6 bases and J lost 3 bases. The CDR3 consists of 18 residues. Germline V lookup: CDR1 SGHRS, CDR2 YFSETQ. The DNA for the CDR3 is TGCGCCAGCACCTCACTTGGGGACAGGGGACGGAACAATCAGCCCCAGCATTTT. The encoded protein is CASTSLGDRGRNNQPQHF.

In its sample, this clonotype was seen many times. The chain carries TRBV11-2 and TRBJ2-1; 10 bases map to TRBD2. The V gene end was trimmed by 2 bases and the J gene end by 1 base; junction bases not matched to a gene: 2. Germline lookup yields CDR1 SGHAT and CDR2 FQNNGV. This CDR3 contains 16 residues. CDR3 sequence: CASSLSGGESYNEQFF. CDR3 DNA: TGTGCCAGCAGCTTAAGCGGGGGGGAATCCTACAATGAGCAGTTCTTC.

This clonotype was counted a few times. The chain is built from TRBV3-1 and TRBJ1-3, with a tentative D call TRBD1 (5 bases). The CDR3 consists of 15 residues. Trimming left V 3 bases short and J 0 bases short, with 9 bases between. Germline CDR1 LGHDT, CDR2 YNNKEL (reference sequence). This CDR3 reads CASSQDTVSGNTIYF. CDR3 DNA: TGTGCCAGCAGCCAGGACACTGTCTCTGGAAACACCATATATTTT.

This clonotype was counted at least ten times. CDR3 sequence reads: CASSLVTPGYEQYF. The CDR3 DNA reads as TGTGCCAGCAGTTTAGTGACTCCGGGCTACGAGCAGTACTTC. The chain is built from TRBV12-3 or TRBV12-4 and TRBJ2-7; no reliable D call. Trimming stripped 1 base from V and 3 bases from J, with 10 bases between. The CDR3 contains 14 residues.

This clonotype occurred a few times. The chain joins TRBV7-2 to TRBJ1-1; 7 bases are shared with TRBD1. The CDR3 spans 13 residues. The ends lost 2 bases at V and 4 bases at J; junction bases unmatched: 1. Germline CDR1 reads SGHTA; CDR2 reads FQGNSA. CDR3 region: CASSLNRGTEAFF. The CDR3 DNA reads TGTGCCAGCAGCTTAAACAGGGGCACTGAAGCTTTCTTT.

This clonotype was counted ten times or more. This chain uses TRBV6-6 with TRBJ2-1; D could derive from TRBD1 or TRBD2 (5 bases each). The V end was cut by 0 bases, the J end by 2 bases, with 8 bases between. The CDR3 runs to 15 residues. Germline V gene data show CDR1 as MNHNY and CDR2 as SVGAGI (reference sequence). The CDR3: CASSYSGGTYNEQFF. CDR3 sequence (DNA): TGTGCCAGCAGTTACTCTGGGGGAACCTACAATGAGCAGTTCTTC.

This clonotype was seen more than once but under ten times. V usage is TRBV7-9 and J usage is TRBJ2-5, with TRBD1 identical over 7 bases. CDR1 is SEHNR and CDR2 is FQNEAQ in the germline V gene (reference sequence). CDR3 length: 14 amino acids. V gave up 2 bases and J gave up 2 bases; unmatched junction bases: 2. The CDR3 sequence is CASSLSGQQETQYF. CDR3 nucleotides: TGTGCCAGCAGCTTATCGGGACAGCAAGAGACCCAGTACTTC. Variable domain in full (rest from reference TRBV7-9 and TRBJ2-5): DTGVSQNPRHKITKRGQNVTFRCDPISEHNRLYWYRQTLGQGPEFLTYFQNEAQLEKSRLLSDRFSAERPKGSFSTLEIQRTEQGDSAMYLCASSLSGQQETQYFGPGTRLLVL.

The genes are TRBV29-1 and TRBJ2-2; tentative D call: TRBD2 (5 bases). The germline V gene has CDR1 SQVTM and CDR2 ANQGSEA. The CDR3 covers 15 residues. V lost 4 bases, J lost 3 bases, and 15 bases lay in between. The DNA for the CDR3 is TGCAGCGTTGCGCTTAGCAGCGGACACACCGGGGAGCTGTTTTTT. This sequence encodes CSVALSSGHTGELFF.

The rearrangement uses TRBV5-6 and TRBJ2-3; the match to TRBD2 covers 9 bases. Germline V gene lookup returns CDR1 SGHDT and CDR2 YYEEEE. The V segment lost 4 bases and the J segment 1 base; nucleotides outside the gene matches: 4. There are 15 residues in the CDR3. This CDR3 is CASSGLAGGTDTQYF. In nucleotides, the CDR3 is TGTGCCAGCAGCGGGTTAGCGGGGGGCACAGATACGCAGTATTTT.

The V gene is TRBV20-1, the J gene TRBJ1-2; no clear D gene. Germline V gene lookup returns CDR1 DFQATT and CDR2 SNEGSKA (reference sequence). V shed 0 bases and J shed 4 bases, with 6 bases lying between them. The CDR3 spans 12 residues. The CDR3 coding sequence is TGCAGTGCTAGAGAGGGTATCTATGGCTACACCTTC. Protein: CSAREGIYGYTF.

This clonotype has at least ten counts. The V call is TRBV20-1, the J call TRBJ2-7; TRBD1 might be the D (5 bases). The CDR3 covers 13 residues. Germline V gene lookup returns CDR1 DFQATT and CDR2 SNEGSKA (reference sequence). Trimming took 2 bases from V and 10 from J, leaving 18 bases between them. This CDR3 is CSARKDRPSPQYF. CDR3 nucleotide sequence: TGCAGTGCTAGAAAAGACAGACCCAGCCCCCAGTACTTC.

This clonotype was picked up a small number of times. The chain couples TRBV14 to TRBJ1-3; tentatively, D is TRBD1 (5 bases). Trimming shortened V by 3 bases and J by 9 bases, and 6 bases separated the two germline ends. Germline assignment: CDR1 SGHDN and CDR2 FVKESK. The CDR3 contains 11 residues. The chain's CDR3 is CASSQGVTIYF. The CDR3, as DNA: TGTGCCAGCAGCCAGGGGGTCACCATATATTTT. Variable domain in full (rest from reference TRBV14 and TRBJ1-3): EAGVTQFPSHSVIEKGQTVTLRCDPISGHDNLYWYRRVMGKEIKFLLHFVKESKQDESGMPNNRFLAERTGGTYSTLKVQPAELEDSGVYFCASSQGVTIYFGEGSWLTVV.

This clonotype was seen ten or more times. J is TRBJ2-1 and V is TRBV6-2 or TRBV6-3, with D perhaps being TRBD1 or TRBD2 (6 bases each). The CDR3 is 13 amino acids. Germline assignment: CDR1 MNHEY and CDR2 SVGEGT. V lost 8 bases and J 6 bases, leaving 14 bases between the germline ends. CDR3 sequence reads: CASVGGGRNEQFF. CDR3 in DNA: TGTGCCAGCGTTGGAGGGGGGCGCAATGAGCAGTTCTTC.

V is TRBV6-1 and J is TRBJ1-6; 11 nucleotides align to TRBD1. The CDR3 has 17 amino acids. The J segment lost 10 bases and the V segment lost 5 bases, leaving 13 bases of the junction unmatched. The germline V gene encodes CDR1 MNHNS and CDR2 SASEGT. CDR3 sequence (DNA): TGTGCCAGCAGTCTAATGGGACAGGGGGGGGAAGGATCACCCCTCCACTTT. Protein: CASSLMGQGGEGSPLHF.

This clonotype was counted at least ten times. This chain connects TRBV7-2 to TRBJ1-5; no reliable D call. Germline lookup yields CDR1 SGHTA and CDR2 FQGNSA. This CDR3 has 14 amino acids. V was clipped by 5 bases and J by 6 bases, with 14 bases between them. The CDR3, as DNA: TGTGCCAGCAGCCTTCTCGGGAGAAGTCAGCCCCAGCATTTT. Its protein product is CASSLLGRSQPQHF.

The chain joins TRBV6-2 or TRBV6-3 to TRBJ1-2; no clear D gene. The germline V and J ends were trimmed by 2 bases and 3 bases, with 4 bases remaining between them. The germline gives CDR1 MNHEY, CDR2 SVGEGT. The CDR3 length is 12 residues. CDR3 in DNA: TGTGCCAGCAGTTACAGAGACTATGGCTACACCTTC. Protein: CASSYRDYGYTF.

J is TRBJ1-2 and V is TRBV28; D is possibly TRBD1 (5 bases). Germline CDR1 MDHEN, CDR2 SYDVKM. V lost 1 base and J 4 bases, leaving 10 bases between the germline ends. CDR3 length equals 14 residues. CDR3 residues: CASSLSQGTYGYTF. The DNA of the CDR3 is TGTGCCAGCAGTTTATCTCAGGGTACCTATGGCTACACCTTC.

This clonotype showed up many times. This chain links TRBV27 with TRBJ1-6; TRBD1 matches at 11 bases. V lost 0 bases and J lost 6; bases outside the gene matches: 4. The CDR3 consists of 17 residues. Looked up from germline, CDR1 is MNHEY and CDR2 is SMNVEV (reference sequence). The CDR3 here is CASSLSMGTGGNSPLHF. The CDR3 coding sequence is TGTGCCAGCAGTTTATCGATGGGGACAGGGGGTAATTCACCCCTCCACTTT.

The genes are TRBV28 and TRBJ1-2, with 7 bases that match TRBD1. The length of the CDR3 is 12 residues. Per germline, CDR1 MDHEN and CDR2 SYDVKM. The ends lost 10 bases at V and 8 bases at J; junction bases unmatched: 10. This chain's CDR3 is CAIQTGFQGYTF. Written as DNA, the CDR3 is TGTGCCATCCAGACAGGGTTCCAAGGCTACACCTTC.

This clonotype was counted at least ten times. The rearrangement uses TRBV12-5 and TRBJ1-2; D unclear. V gave up 4 bases and J gave up 6 bases, with 15 bases separating them. From germline, CDR1 is LGHNT and CDR2 FRNRAP. CDR3 length: 14 amino acids. The CDR3 sequence: CASGWVSQPDGYTF. CDR3 bases: TGTGCTAGTGGTTGGGTGTCTCAGCCAGATGGCTACACCTTC. The complete variable domain, with remaining parts taken from reference TRBV12-5 and TRBJ1-2, reads DARVTQTPRHKVTEMGQEVTMRCQPILGHNTVFWYRQTMMQGLELLAYFRNRAPLDDSGMPKDRFSAEMPDATLATLKIQPSEPRDSAVYFCASGWVSQPDGYTFGSGTRLTVV.

The chain combines TRBV7-9 with TRBJ1-1; D remains unclear. The CDR3 covers 15 residues. Trimming removed 0 bases at V and 8 bases at J, with 16 bases between. Per the germline V gene, CDR1 is SEHNR and CDR2 is FQNEAQ (reference sequence). The CDR3 nucleotides are TGTGCCAGCAGCTTAGCGCAACGGGTTCCAGCAGAAGCTTTCTTT. Translation gives CASSLAQRVPAEAFF.

At least ten counts were recorded for this clonotype. V usage is TRBV4-1 and J usage is TRBJ1-2; tentatively, D is TRBD1 (6 bases). The V end was cut by 0 bases, the J end by 4 bases, with 18 bases between. The CDR3 runs to 17 residues. Germline loops: CDR1 MGHRA, CDR2 YSYEKL. The CDR3 nucleotides are TGCGCCAGCAGCCAAGATCCAGGGGCCTCAGCTACCTATGGCTACACCTTC. It codes for CASSQDPGASATYGYTF.